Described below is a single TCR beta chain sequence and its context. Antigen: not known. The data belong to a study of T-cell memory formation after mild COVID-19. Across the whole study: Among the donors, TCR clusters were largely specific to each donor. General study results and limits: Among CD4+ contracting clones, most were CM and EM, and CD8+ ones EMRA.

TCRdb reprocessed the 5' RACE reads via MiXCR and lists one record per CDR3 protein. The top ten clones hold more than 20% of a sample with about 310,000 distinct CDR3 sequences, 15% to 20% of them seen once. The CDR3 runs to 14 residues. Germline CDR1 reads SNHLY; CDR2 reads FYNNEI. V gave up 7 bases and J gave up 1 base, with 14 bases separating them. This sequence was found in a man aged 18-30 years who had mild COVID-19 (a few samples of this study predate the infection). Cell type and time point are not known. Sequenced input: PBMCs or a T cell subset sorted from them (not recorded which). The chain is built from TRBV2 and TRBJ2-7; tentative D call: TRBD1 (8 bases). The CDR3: CASTGQGGSYEQYF. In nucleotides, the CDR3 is TGTGCCAGCACTGGACAGGGAGGGTCCTACGAGCAGTACTTC. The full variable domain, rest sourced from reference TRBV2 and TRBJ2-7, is EPEVTQTPSHQVTQMGQEVILRCVPISNHLYFYWYRQILGQKVEFLVSFYNNEISEKSEIFDDQFSVERPDGSNFTLKIRSTKLEDSAMYFCASTGQGGSYEQYFGPGTRLTVT.